The 24 T cell receptor beta chains given below trace back to one sample, sequenced in a study of T cell responses to AZD1222 COVID-19 vaccine (dated by TCRdb to the early 2020s). The library was obtained by the immunoSEQ multiplex PCR assay. TCRdb re-hosts the immuneACCESS table, in-frame sequences only. Its copies lack some clones; in the studies checked, an unresolved V gene accounts for under half of them, and the cause for the rest is not known. The sample yields 150,000 or so clones; around 90% were counted once. Around 1.5% of the sample comes from the top ten. The time point label corresponds to: baseline before first vaccination. The sample here was peripheral blood, taken on day 0 of AZD1222 vaccination. The receptors were gathered from an adult in good health.

V gene TRBV10-3 combines with J gene TRBJ1-1, with no clear D. Germline V CDR1 and CDR2: ENHRY, SYGVKD. CDR3 size: 13 residues. With 5 bases removed from V and 1 base from J, the gap between germline ends came to 8 bases. DNA of the CDR3: TGTGCCATCAGTCGTGCAGAGAACACTGAAGCTTTCTTT. Encoded protein: CAISRAENTEAFF.

The chain combines TRBV9 with TRBJ2-5; the D gene is possibly TRBD1 (5 bases). Germline assignment: CDR1 SGDLS and CDR2 YYNGEE. CDR3 length equals 13 residues. Trimming shortened V by 1 base and J by 4 bases, and 8 bases separated the two germline ends. The CDR3: CASSVSRGETQYF. CDR3 DNA: TGTGCCAGCAGCGTATCTAGGGGAGAGACCCAGTACTTC.

This sequence joins TRBV10-3 and TRBJ2-7; 9 nucleotides align to TRBD2. The junction had 6 bases not matched to a gene; V was cut back by 5 bases and J by 1 base. The CDR3 runs 15 residues. Germline assignment: CDR1 ENHRY and CDR2 SYGVKD. CDR3 DNA sequence: TGTGCCATCAGTTTAATTAGCGGGAGTTCCTACGAGCAGTACTTC. This sequence encodes CAISLISGSSYEQYF.

The J gene is TRBJ1-5, the V gene TRBV5-5, with a possible D match to TRBD1 (6 bases). Germline CDR1 SGHKS, CDR2 YYEKEE (reference sequence). Trimming shortened V by 4 bases and J by 11 bases, and 22 bases separated the two germline ends. The CDR3 consists of 15 residues. DNA of the CDR3: TGTGCCAGCAGCCCAGGGGACAACTCCCAGGGGTCCCAGCATTTT. As protein: CASSPGDNSQGSQHF. Full variable domain (outside the CDR3, taken from reference TRBV5-5 and TRBJ1-5): DAGVTQSPTHLIKTRGQQVTLRCSPISGHKSVSWYQQVLGQGPQFIFQYYEKEERGRGNFPDRFSARQFPNYSSELNVNALLLGDSALYLCASSPGDNSQGSQHFGDGTRLSIL.

V and J are TRBV19 and TRBJ2-3, with TRBD2 identical over 11 bases. The CDR3 loop spans 17 amino acids. Germline V lookup: CDR1 LNHDA, CDR2 SQIVND (reference sequence). Losses at the gene ends were 10 bases for V and 0 bases for J; bases not matched to a gene: 12. CDR3 sequence reads: CATKLGTSGGSTDTQYF. CDR3 sequence (DNA): TGTGCCACTAAGCTCGGGACTAGCGGAGGGAGCACAGATACGCAGTATTTT.

The chain employs TRBV7-2 and TRBJ1-5; D call uncertain. CDR1 SGHTA and CDR2 FQGNSA come from the germline V gene. This CDR3 comprises 13 residues. V was cut by 7 bases and J by 0 bases, with 7 bases left in between. In DNA, the CDR3 is TGTGCCAGCAAGGGTTATAGCAATCAGCCCCAGCATTTT. Its protein product is CASKGYSNQPQHF.

The V and J genes are TRBV5-6 and TRBJ1-5; D perhaps matches TRBD1 (5 bases). CDR3 length: 14 amino acids. V was pared by 3 bases and J by 3 bases, with 10 bases between. Germline CDR1 SGHDT, CDR2 YYEEEE. The CDR3, as DNA: TGTGCCAGCAGCTCAATGACAGACAATCAGCCCCAGCATTTT. Translated: CASSSMTDNQPQHF.

This clone appeared a single time. This sequence joins TRBV5-1 and TRBJ1-2; TRBD1 might be the D (5 bases). Germline values: CDR1 SGHRS, CDR2 YFSETQ. The CDR3 is made up of 12 amino acids. The ends were cut back, 3 bases at V and 12 bases at J, with 15 bases in the middle. The CDR3 reads CASSSPPGPNTF. CDR3 in DNA: TGCGCCAGCAGCTCCCCGCCGGGGCCGAACACCTTC.

This chain connects TRBV7-3 to TRBJ2-2; D gene ambiguous. V lost 3 bases, J lost 0 bases, and 11 bases lay in between. CDR1 and CDR2 (germline): SGHTA, FQGTGA. This CDR3 is 16 amino acids long. Here the CDR3 DNA reads TGTGCCAGCAGCTTGGTGGCGCACGCGAACACCGGGGAGCTGTTTTTT. This sequence encodes CASSLVAHANTGELFF.

V and J are TRBV27 and TRBJ1-1; possibly TRBD1 for D (5 bases). The CDR3 loop spans 15 amino acids. Trimming removed 5 bases at V and 5 bases at J, with 18 bases between. Germline CDR1 is MNHEY and CDR2 is SMNVEV (reference sequence). The DNA for the CDR3 is TGTGCCAGCAGTCCCGGGTCAGGGTGGTGGACTGAAGCTTTCTTT. Protein: CASSPGSGWWTEAFF.

The CDR3 is CASHRLGNEQFF. The CDR3 DNA follows: TGTGCCAGCCACCGTTTGGGCAATGAGCAGTTCTTC. J is TRBJ2-1 and V is TRBV28; no definite D call. Per the germline V gene, CDR1 is MDHEN and CDR2 is SYDVKM. Between the trimmed V and J ends, which lost 8 bases and 6 bases, there was a span of 11 bases. The CDR3 is 12 amino acids.

V gene TRBV6-5 combines with J gene TRBJ1-2, with D possibly matching TRBD1 (5 bases). This CDR3 is built from 14 residues. The V gene's germline CDR1 is MNHEY and CDR2 SVGAGI. V gave up 6 bases and J gave up 4 bases, with 15 bases separating them. CDR3 sequence reads: CASRGGEGRYGYTF. The CDR3 DNA follows: TGTGCCAGCAGGGGCGGGGAGGGACGCTATGGCTACACCTTC.

The gene calls are TRBV5-1 and TRBJ2-1; 10 positions agree with TRBD2. V shed 2 bases, J shed 1 base, and the junction held 6 bases outside the gene matches. The CDR3 is made up of 17 amino acids. Germline V gene sequence: CDR1 SGHRS, CDR2 YFSETQ. The CDR3 DNA follows: TGCGCCAGCAGCTTCATGGCTAGCGGGAGTTCCTACAATGAGCAGTTCTTC. Protein: CASSFMASGSSYNEQFF.

The V gene is TRBV3-1 (or the pseudogene TRBV3-2), the J gene TRBJ2-2, with 9 bases matching TRBD1. The CDR3 extends over 15 amino acids. In germline, CDR1 is LGHDT, CDR2 YNNKEL (reference sequence). With 5 bases clipped from V and 7 bases from J, the junction kept 8 bases outside the gene matches. CDR3 loop: CASSVDRGRGGELFF. The DNA for the CDR3 is TGTGCCAGCAGCGTGGACAGGGGAAGAGGCGGGGAGCTGTTTTTT.

V and J are TRBV10-3 and TRBJ2-5; 12 bases are a match to TRBD2. The CDR3 sequence is 15 residues long. In germline, CDR1 is ENHRY, CDR2 SYGVKD. Unmatched junction bases numbered 2, after V lost 4 bases and J lost 2 bases. The CDR3 DNA reads as TGTGCCATCAGTGGGCTAGCGGGGGGGCAAGAGACCCAGTACTTC. Its translation is CAISGLAGGQETQYF.

Only a few counts were recorded for this clone. The same CDR3 arises from other DNA sequences in this sample as well. The chain links TRBV6-5 to TRBJ1-2, with no clear D. Trimming removed 3 bases from V and 0 bases from J, with 5 bases in between. CDR3 length: 13 residues. Per germline, CDR1 MNHEY and CDR2 SVGAGI. The CDR3 sequence is CASSYEANYGYTF. DNA of the CDR3: TGTGCCAGCAGTTATGAGGCTAACTATGGCTACACCTTC.

V usage is TRBV9 and J usage is TRBJ2-1; unclear D gene. Germline CDR1 reads SGDLS; CDR2 reads YYNGEE. The CDR3 length is 11 residues. Trimming stripped 3 bases from V and 9 bases from J, with 7 bases between. CDR3 loop: CASSGVGEQFF. CDR3 DNA: TGTGCCAGCAGCGGCGTCGGTGAGCAGTTCTTC.

The rearrangement links TRBV30 to TRBJ1-1, with D maybe TRBD1 (5 bases). The CDR3 has 17 amino acids. Trimming left V 0 bases short and J 1 base short, with 18 bases between. Per germline, CDR1 GTSNPN and CDR2 SVGIG (reference sequence). CDR3 residues: CAWSVRSGPTSNTEAFF. CDR3 coding DNA: TGTGCCTGGAGTGTACGATCGGGGCCTACTTCGAACACTGAAGCTTTCTTT.

This clone was recorded once. The chain combines TRBV7-3 with TRBJ2-6; D remains unclear. The CDR3 extends over 14 amino acids. From germline, CDR1 is SGHTA and CDR2 FQGTGA. Between the trimmed V and J ends, which lost 5 bases and 1 base, there was a span of 6 bases. The CDR3 nucleotides are TGTGCCAGCAGCAGTGGGTCTGGGGCCAACGTCCTGACTTTC. Amino acids: CASSSGSGANVLTF.

The sample holds one count of this clone. The chain is built from TRBV24-1 and TRBJ2-5, with 11 bases that match TRBD2. Germline-derived CDR1 and CDR2 are KGHDR and SFDVKD. This CDR3 is 17 amino acids long. V lost 5 bases, J lost 0 bases, and 7 bases stayed unmatched. The CDR3 sequence: CATSATSGEEYQETQYF. CDR3 DNA sequence: TGTGCCACCAGTGCGACTAGCGGGGAGGAATACCAAGAGACCCAGTACTTC.

This clone was seen a single time. CDR3 sequence: CASSSLWTSVYNEQFF. CDR3 nucleotide sequence: TGTGCCAGCAGCTCCCTGTGGACTAGCGTCTACAATGAGCAGTTCTTC. The rearrangement uses TRBV13 and TRBJ2-1; TRBD2 aligns across 9 bases. V lost 4 bases, J lost 3 bases, and 7 bases stayed unmatched. Germline loops: CDR1 PRHDT, CDR2 FYEKMQ (reference sequence). The CDR3 consists of 16 residues.

The chain combines TRBV9 with TRBJ2-2; no definite D call. The CDR3 is made up of 12 amino acids. Germline V gene lookup returns CDR1 SGDLS and CDR2 YYNGEE. Trimming cost V 3 bases and J 6 bases, with 6 bases left between them. The CDR3 loop reads CASSADPGELFF. For the CDR3, the DNA is TGTGCCAGCAGCGCCGACCCCGGGGAGCTGTTTTTT.

This chain uses TRBV28 with TRBJ2-2; 9 nucleotides align to TRBD2. J lost 6 bases, V lost 3 bases, and 2 bases had no gene match. In germline, CDR1 is MDHEN, CDR2 SYDVKM. CDR3 length: 14 amino acids. CDR3 protein: CASSLLAGAGELFF. CDR3 DNA sequence: TGTGCCAGCAGTTTGTTAGCGGGAGCCGGGGAGCTGTTTTTT.

This clone was seen just once. The rearrangement links TRBV4-3 to TRBJ2-6, with TRBD1 matching over 9 bases. The CDR3 covers 17 residues. The germline CDR1 and CDR2 sequences are LGHNA and YSLEER. Unmatched junction bases numbered 4, after V lost 4 bases and J lost 0 bases. CDR3 protein: CASSRGQGTSGANVLTF. As DNA, the CDR3 is TGCGCCAGCAGCCGAGGACAGGGGACCTCTGGGGCCAACGTCCTGACTTTC.